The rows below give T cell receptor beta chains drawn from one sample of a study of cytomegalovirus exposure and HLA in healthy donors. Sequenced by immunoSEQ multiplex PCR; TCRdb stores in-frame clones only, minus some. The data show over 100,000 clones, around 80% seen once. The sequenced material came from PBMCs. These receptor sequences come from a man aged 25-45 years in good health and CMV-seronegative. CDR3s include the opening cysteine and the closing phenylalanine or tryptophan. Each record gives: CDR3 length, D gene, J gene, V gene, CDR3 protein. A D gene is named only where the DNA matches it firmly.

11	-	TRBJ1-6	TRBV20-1	CSARDRVALHF
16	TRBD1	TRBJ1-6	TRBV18	CASSPKRQGDNSPLHF
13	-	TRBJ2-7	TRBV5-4	CASSQKQGAEQYF
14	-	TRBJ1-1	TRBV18	CASSSSKGGGEAFF
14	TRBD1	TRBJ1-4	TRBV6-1	CASSDRQGWEKLFF
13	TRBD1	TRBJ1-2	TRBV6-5	CATKRTGNYGYTF
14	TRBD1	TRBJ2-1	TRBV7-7	CASSPSAGGAEQFF
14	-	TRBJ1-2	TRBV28	CASSLHTGVYGYTF
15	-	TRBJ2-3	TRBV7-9	CASSPGNGGTDTQYF
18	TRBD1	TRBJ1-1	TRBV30	CAWRDRLGTGLGNTEAFF
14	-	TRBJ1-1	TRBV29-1	CSGWSRSRNTEAFF
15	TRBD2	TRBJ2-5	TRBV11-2	CASSTGTIGKETQYF
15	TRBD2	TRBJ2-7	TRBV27	CASSVTGLGEYEQYF
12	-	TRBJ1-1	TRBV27	CASTGPNTEAFF
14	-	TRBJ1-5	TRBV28	CASNQGPDYQPQHF
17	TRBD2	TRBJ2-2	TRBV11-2	CASNLGLAGGNTGELFF
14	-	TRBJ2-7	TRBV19	CASSLDSYSYEQYF
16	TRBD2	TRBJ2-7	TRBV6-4	CASSISSGGPAGEQYF
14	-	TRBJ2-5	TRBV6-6	CASSYRTGLETQYF
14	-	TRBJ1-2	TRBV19	CASSIEEGAGGYTF
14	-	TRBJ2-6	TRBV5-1	CASSLSRGANVLTF
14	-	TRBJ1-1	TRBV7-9	CASSLDTVNTEAFF
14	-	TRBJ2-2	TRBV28	CASSLSVNTGELFF
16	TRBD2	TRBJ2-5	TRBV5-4	CASSLTNSGGHETQYF
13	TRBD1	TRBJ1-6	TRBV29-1	CSVGQGRDSPLHF
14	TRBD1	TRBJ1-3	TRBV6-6	CASRNTGAGNTIYF
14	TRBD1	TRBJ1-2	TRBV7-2	CASSSKTGSYGYTF
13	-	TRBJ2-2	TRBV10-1	CASNDRRSGELFF
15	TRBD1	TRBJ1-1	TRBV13	CASSSSGQGGTEAFF
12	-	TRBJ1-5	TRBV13	CASSYQRGAQHF
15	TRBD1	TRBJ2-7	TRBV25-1	CASSDQGQVDYEQYF
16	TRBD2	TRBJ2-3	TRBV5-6	CASSSPGTRGPDTQYF
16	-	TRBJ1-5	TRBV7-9	CASSPLQGHSNQPQHF
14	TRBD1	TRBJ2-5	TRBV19	CASSARGLQETQYF
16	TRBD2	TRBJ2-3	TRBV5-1	CASSLQGLVMADTQYF
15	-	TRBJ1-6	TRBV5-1	CASSLGAGLNSPLHF
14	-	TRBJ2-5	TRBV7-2	CASSFGGIQETQYF
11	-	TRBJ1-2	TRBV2	CASTSWYGYTF
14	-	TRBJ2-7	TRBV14	CASSQTGSSYEQYF
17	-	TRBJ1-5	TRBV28	CASRSRRGNLINQPQHF
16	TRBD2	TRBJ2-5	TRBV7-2	CASSSVLAGGPGTQYF
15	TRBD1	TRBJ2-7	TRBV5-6	CASSRVGTGSYEQYF
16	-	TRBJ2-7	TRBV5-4	CASSLESGKGWYEQYF
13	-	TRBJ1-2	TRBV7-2	CASRSDGVYGYTF
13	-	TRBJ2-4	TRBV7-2	CASSSSGENIQYF
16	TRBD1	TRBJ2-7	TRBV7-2	CASSRKGWTGGYEQYF
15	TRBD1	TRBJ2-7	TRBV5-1	CASSWSGQGATEQYF
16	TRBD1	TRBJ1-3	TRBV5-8	CASSRTGASSGNTIYF
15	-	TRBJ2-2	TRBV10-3	CAISDGDTYTGELFF
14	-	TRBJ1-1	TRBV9	CASSVGSLNTEAFF
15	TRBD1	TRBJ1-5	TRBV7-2	CASSHRTGSNQPQHF
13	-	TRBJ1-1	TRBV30	CAWSGQSNTEAFF
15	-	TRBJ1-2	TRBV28	CASSLGTAPNYGYTF
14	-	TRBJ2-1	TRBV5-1	CASSLAGEYNEQFF
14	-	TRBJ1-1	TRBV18	CASSPDRGNTEAFF
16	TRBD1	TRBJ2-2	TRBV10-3	CAISESDRAATGELFF
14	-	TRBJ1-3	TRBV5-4	CASSPSGSGNTIYF